A selection of T cell receptor beta chains follows, all from one sample in a study of shared clonotypes between healthy human individuals. Produced via immunoSEQ multiplex PCR; TCRdb's table is partial and in-frame only. The repertoire holds roughly 1 million clones, more than 75% seen once, with approximately 0.5% in the top ten. The specimen was memory CD4+ T cells from PBMCs. These receptors came from a man between 18 and 29 years old in good health. Some clones in this sample may be carry-over from other donors' samples. Each CDR3 is given with its conserved first and last residue. Fields, in order: V gene, CDR3 protein.

>TRBV2
CARGGDTEAFF
>TRBV2
CASSRDTGELFF
>TRBV13
CASSLMDRDHYEQYF
>TRBV19
CASSFLNQPQHF
>TRBV5-1
CASSLAAGHEGEQYF
>TRBV18
CASSPNRGGTDNYGYTF
>TRBV27
CASSRTGTAVTYYGYTF
>TRBV27
CASSFDSRGPNEQFF
>TRBV28
CASSRNRGGEAFF
>TRBV7-2
CASSLNRFGYEQYF
>TRBV6-1
CASSGRLGSGYNEQFF
>TRBV9
CASSVSVSGSTDTQYF
>TRBV6-6
CASSLRSGENQPQHF
>TRBV19
CASSSRLAEPQHF
>TRBV7-2
CAASGGTGPYGYTF
>TRBV5-1
CASSLEGPPYNEQFF
>TRBV7-9
CASSLGPSVFYEQYF
>TRBV19
CASSIQGNNQPQHF
>TRBV4-3
CASSPRGRQGPITDTQYF
>TRBV7-9
CASSKPLALYNEQFF
>TRBV7-6
CASSSKGKGIYEQYF
>TRBV7-2
CASSLGVSTNEQFF
>TRBV6-5
CASSYSNRGTTEAFF
>TRBV7-9
CASSWAAVDEQFF
>TRBV4-2
CASSQDNANEQFF
>TRBV18
CASSPGTGSGNTIYF
>TRBV5-1
CASSLVVGGTQYF
>TRBV6-1
CASSEARGVHRSTDTQYF
>TRBV6-5
CASSSRVTNTGELFF
>TRBV5-1
CASSVQNPTDTQYF
>TRBV5-6
CASLNRVRVQPQHF
>TRBV10-3
CAISDYSNYEQYF
>TRBV2
CASSQGQSSTDTQYF
>TRBV7-9
CASSPGLAGATDTQYF
>TRBV14
CASSQGLAGERIF
>TRBV10-2
CASRQGGADTQYF
>TRBV9
CASSGGFTGTSGYEQYF
>TRBV30
CAWSSSISNEQYF
>TRBV5-1
CASSLAGVRQTSYNEQFF
>TRBV5-4
CASSKGSSYEQYF
>TRBV29-1
CSVEGGGRSADTQYF
>TRBV29-1
CSVVEQGTLFGYTF
>TRBV29-1
CSVSAAPGQGNYEQYF
>TRBV19
CASSPGDRDYYGYTF
>TRBV7-2
CASSYLGGRNTIYF
>TRBV30
CAWSVWPRTSGNTIYF
>TRBV27
CASSFTTGTRKDTQYF
>TRBV5-1
CASSFPQETQYF
>TRBV7-2
CASSLERAYEQYF
>TRBV6-5
CASSPGQGLSYEQYF